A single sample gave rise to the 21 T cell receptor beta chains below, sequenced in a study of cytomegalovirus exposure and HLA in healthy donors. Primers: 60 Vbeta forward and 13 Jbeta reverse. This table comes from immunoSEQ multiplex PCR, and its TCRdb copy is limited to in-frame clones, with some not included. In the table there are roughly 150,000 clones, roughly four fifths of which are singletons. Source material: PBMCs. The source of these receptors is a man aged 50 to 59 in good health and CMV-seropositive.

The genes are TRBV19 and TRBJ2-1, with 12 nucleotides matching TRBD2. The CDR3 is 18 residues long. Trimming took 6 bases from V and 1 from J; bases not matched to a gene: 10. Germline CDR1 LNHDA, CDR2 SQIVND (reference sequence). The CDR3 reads CASSNGLAGFRSYNEQFF. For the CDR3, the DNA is TGTGCCAGTAGCAATGGACTAGCGGGATTTAGATCCTACAATGAGCAGTTCTTC.

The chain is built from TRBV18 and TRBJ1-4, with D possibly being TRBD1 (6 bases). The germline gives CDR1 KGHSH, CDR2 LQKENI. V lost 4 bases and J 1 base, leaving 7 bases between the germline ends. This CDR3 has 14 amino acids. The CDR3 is CASSLRGTNEKLFF. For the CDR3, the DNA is TGTGCCAGCTCACTCAGGGGAACTAATGAAAAACTGTTTTTT.

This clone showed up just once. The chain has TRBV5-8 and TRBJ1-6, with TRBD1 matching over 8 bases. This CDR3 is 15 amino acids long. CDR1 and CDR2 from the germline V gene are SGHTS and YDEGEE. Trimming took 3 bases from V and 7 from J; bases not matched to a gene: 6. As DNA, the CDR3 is TGTGCCAGCAGCTCGACCGGGACAGGCAATTCACCCCTCCACTTT. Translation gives CASSSTGTGNSPLHF.

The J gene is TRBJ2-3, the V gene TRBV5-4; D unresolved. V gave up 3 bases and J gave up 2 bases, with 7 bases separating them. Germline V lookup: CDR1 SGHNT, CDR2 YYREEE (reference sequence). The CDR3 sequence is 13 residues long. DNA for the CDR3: TGTGCCAGCAGCTCTGGAGCCACAGATACGCAGTATTTT. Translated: CASSSGATDTQYF.

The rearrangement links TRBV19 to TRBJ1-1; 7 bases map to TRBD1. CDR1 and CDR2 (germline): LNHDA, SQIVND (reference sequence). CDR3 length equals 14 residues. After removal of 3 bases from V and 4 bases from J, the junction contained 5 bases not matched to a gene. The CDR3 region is CASSMGDRVTEAFF. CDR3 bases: TGTGCCAGTAGTATGGGAGACAGGGTCACTGAAGCTTTCTTT.

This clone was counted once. The CDR3: CAWTHGSRVEQFF. The CDR3 nucleotides are TGTGCCTGGACTCACGGGAGTAGGGTTGAGCAGTTCTTC. The chain employs TRBV30 and TRBJ2-1; TRBD2 might be the D (6 bases). CDR3 length equals 13 residues. Germline CDR1 and CDR2: GTSNPN and SVGIG (reference sequence). The ends were cut back, 4 bases at V and 9 bases at J, with 16 bases in the middle.

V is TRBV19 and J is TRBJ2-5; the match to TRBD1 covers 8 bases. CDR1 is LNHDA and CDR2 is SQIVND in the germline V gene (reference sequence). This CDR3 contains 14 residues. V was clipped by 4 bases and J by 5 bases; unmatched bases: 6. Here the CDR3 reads CASSTFNRGETQYF. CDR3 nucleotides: TGTGCCAGTAGTACCTTTAACAGGGGGGAGACCCAGTACTTC. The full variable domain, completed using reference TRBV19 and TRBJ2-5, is DGGITQSPKYLFRKEGQNVTLSCEQNLNHDAMYWYRQDPGQGLRLIYYSQIVNDFQKGDIAEGYSVSREKKESFPLTVTSAQKNPTAFYLCASSTFNRGETQYFGPGTRLLVL.

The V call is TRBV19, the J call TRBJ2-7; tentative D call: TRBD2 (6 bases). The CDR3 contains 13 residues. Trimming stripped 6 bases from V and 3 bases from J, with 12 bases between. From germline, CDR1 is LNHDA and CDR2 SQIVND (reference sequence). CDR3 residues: CASSAGLFYEQYF. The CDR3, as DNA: TGTGCCAGTAGCGCCGGACTATTCTACGAGCAGTACTTC. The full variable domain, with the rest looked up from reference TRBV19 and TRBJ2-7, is DGGITQSPKYLFRKEGQNVTLSCEQNLNHDAMYWYRQDPGQGLRLIYYSQIVNDFQKGDIAEGYSVSREKKESFPLTVTSAQKNPTAFYLCASSAGLFYEQYFGPGTRLTVT.

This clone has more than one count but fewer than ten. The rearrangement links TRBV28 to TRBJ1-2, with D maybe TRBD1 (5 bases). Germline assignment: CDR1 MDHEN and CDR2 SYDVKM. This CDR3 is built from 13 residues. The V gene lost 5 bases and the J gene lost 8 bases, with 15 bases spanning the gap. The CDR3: CASSRGLRGGYTF. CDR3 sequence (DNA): TGTGCCAGCAGTCGGGGACTCCGAGGGGGCTACACCTTC.

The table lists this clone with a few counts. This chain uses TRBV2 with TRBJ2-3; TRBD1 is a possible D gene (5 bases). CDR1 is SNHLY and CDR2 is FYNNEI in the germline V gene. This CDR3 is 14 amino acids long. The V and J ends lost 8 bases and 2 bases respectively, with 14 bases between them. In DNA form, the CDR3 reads TGTGCCAGCGCCTTAACAGGAAACACAGATACGCAGTATTTT. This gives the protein CASALTGNTDTQYF.

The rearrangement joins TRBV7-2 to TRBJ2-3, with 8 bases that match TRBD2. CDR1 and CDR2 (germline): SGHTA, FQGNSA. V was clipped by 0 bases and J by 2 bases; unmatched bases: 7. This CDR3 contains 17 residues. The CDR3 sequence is CASSLASAGGYTDTQYF. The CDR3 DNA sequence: TGTGCCAGCAGCTTAGCGTCCGCGGGGGGTTACACAGATACGCAGTATTTT.

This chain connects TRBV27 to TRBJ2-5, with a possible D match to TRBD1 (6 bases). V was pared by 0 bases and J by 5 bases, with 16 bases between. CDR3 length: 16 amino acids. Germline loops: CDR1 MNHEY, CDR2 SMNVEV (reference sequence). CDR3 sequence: CASSLSRGTLTETQYF. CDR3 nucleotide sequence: TGTGCCAGCAGTTTATCGAGGGGGACCTTAACCGAGACCCAGTACTTC.

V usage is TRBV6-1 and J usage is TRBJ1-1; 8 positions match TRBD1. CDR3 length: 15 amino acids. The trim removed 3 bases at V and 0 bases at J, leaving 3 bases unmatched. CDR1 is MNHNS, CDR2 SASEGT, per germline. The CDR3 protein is CASSDRDRMNTEAFF. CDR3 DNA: TGTGCCAGCAGTGATCGGGACAGGATGAACACTGAAGCTTTCTTT.

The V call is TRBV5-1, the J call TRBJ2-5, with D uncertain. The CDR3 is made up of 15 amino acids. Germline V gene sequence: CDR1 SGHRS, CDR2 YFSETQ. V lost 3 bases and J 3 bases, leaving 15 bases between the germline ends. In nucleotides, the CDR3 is TGCGCCAGCAGCTCGCCCGACACCGTTAAAGAGACCCAGTACTTC. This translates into CASSSPDTVKETQYF.

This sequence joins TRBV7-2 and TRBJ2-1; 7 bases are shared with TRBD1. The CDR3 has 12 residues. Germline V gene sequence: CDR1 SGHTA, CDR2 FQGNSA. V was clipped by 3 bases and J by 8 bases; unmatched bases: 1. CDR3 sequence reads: CASSFTGDEQFF. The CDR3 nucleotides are TGTGCCAGCAGCTTCACAGGGGATGAGCAGTTCTTC.

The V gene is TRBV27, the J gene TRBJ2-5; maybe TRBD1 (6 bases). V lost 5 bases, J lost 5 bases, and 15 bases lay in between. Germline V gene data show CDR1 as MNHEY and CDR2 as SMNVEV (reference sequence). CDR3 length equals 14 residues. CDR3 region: CASSPGQNWETQYF. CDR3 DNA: TGTGCCAGCAGTCCGGGACAAAATTGGGAGACCCAGTACTTC.

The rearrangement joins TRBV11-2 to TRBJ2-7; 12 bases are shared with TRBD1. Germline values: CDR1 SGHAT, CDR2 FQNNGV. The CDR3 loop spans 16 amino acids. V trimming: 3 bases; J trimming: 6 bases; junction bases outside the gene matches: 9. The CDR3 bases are TGTGCCAGCAGCTTGTACACCGGGACAGGGGGCGTCGAGCAGTACTTC. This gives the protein CASSLYTGTGGVEQYF.

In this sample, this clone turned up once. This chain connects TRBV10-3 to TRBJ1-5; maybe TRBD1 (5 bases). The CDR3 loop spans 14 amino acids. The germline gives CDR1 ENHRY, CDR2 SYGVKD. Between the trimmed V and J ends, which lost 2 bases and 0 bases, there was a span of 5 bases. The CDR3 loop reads CAISETGSNQPQHF. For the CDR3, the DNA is TGTGCCATCAGTGAGACAGGTAGCAATCAGCCCCAGCATTTT.

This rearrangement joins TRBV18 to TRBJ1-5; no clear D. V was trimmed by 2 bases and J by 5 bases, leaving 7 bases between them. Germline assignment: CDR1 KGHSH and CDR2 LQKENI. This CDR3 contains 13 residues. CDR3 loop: CASSPAVDQPQHF. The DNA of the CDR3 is TGTGCCAGCTCACCAGCGGTAGATCAGCCCCAGCATTTT.

CDR3 amino acids: CASWTPGQGAFGYTF. The CDR3 nucleotides are TGTGCCAGCTGGACACCGGGACAGGGGGCTTTTGGCTACACCTTC. The gene calls are TRBV28 and TRBJ1-2; 12 bases are shared with TRBD1. Germline V gene data show CDR1 as MDHEN and CDR2 as SYDVKM. CDR3 length equals 15 residues. The V gene end was trimmed by 8 bases and the J gene end by 7 bases; junction bases not matched to a gene: 11.

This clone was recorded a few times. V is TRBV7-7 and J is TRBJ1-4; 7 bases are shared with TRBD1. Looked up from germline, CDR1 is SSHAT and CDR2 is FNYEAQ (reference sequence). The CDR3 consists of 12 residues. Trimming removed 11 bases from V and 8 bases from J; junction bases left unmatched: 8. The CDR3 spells CAVEGAGEKLFF. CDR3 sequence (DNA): TGTGCCGTCGAGGGGGCAGGCGAAAAACTGTTTTTT. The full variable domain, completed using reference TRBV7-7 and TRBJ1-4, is GAGVSQSPRYKVTKRGQDVTLRCDPISSHATLYWYQQALGQGPEFLTYFNYEAQPDKSGLPSDRFSAERPEGSISTLTIQRTEQRDSAMYRCAVEGAGEKLFFGSGTQLSVL.